This T cell receptor beta chain was identified in a study of a mutant IDH1 vaccine in newly diagnosed glioma. In the study overall: Patients were pretreated with radiotherapy, temozolomide, or both, mostly both. Study-level findings and limits: Changes in the top peripheral T cell clonotypes seemingly had no bearing on pseudoprogression.

Time point defined: baseline, week 1 (first vaccination visit). Treatment given: pre-vaccination baseline after standard-of-care therapy. Donor tumors were new WHO grade 3 or 4 IDH1-mutant, ATRX-lost astrocytomas. This clone was counted between two and nine times. Its antigen is not known. Measured with immunoSEQ multiplex PCR; TCRdb has only the in-frame clones, and not every one. Of approximately 92,000 clones listed, approximately 83% are singletons. From germline, CDR1 is DFQATT and CDR2 SNEGSKA (reference sequence). The V end lost 1 base, the J end lost 11 bases, and 11 bases lay between the germline ends. The CDR3 consists of 11 residues.

The source was PBMCs, collected from a glioma patient treated with radiotherapy, temozolomide or both. The V gene is TRBV20-1, the J gene TRBJ1-1, with a weak D call TRBD1 (5 bases). This receptor was taken from a woman aged 45-60 years with glioma. CDR3 amino acids: CSARGWGEAFF. The CDR3 region has the DNA TGCAGTGCTAGAGGATGGGGGGAGGCTTTCTTT.